The T cell receptor (beta chain) described here comes from a study of T cells expressing NK-cell markers. For the study at large: Seven sequenced donors out of eight were HCMV-seropositive, one seronegative. Notes on the study in general: In 6 or 7 donors, dominant NKG2C+ clonotypes were roughly 1.0-7.5% of CD8+ T cells.

This CDR3 has 16 amino acids. CDR1 MNHEY and CDR2 SVGAGI come from the germline V gene. Note on this clonotype: As yet, its antigen is unknown.

TCRdb re-analyzed the 5' RACE reads; it lists each CDR3 protein once, without DNA. This repertoire comprises about 460,000 distinct CDR3 sequences; its ten largest clones make up almost 1.5%. This clonotype was sampled from a woman aged 45-59 years in good health. The sample comprised blood T cells: a sorted CD56 or NKG2C T cell subset, CD4+ or CD8+ T cells, or bulk PBMC T cells (not recorded which). The chain joins TRBV6-5 to TRBJ2-7; no DNA is available, so the TRBD1 call from TCRdb remains unchecked. The CDR3 reads CASSRQGVRGVYEQYF.